Below are 12 T cell receptor beta chains sequenced from a single sample in a study of shared clonotypes between healthy human individuals. Profiled with immunoSEQ multiplex PCR; TCRdb holds only in-frame clones, not every one. The data contain 550,000 to 850,000 clones, 74% of them singletons. The sample taken for sequencing was memory CD4+ T cells sorted from blood. Subset reported: CD45RA-negative fraction. The origin of the receptors is a woman in her 30s in good health.

The rearrangement links TRBV11-2 to TRBJ2-1; D may be TRBD1 (6 bases). Germline loops: CDR1 SGHAT, CDR2 FQNNGV. CDR3 length: 15 residues. Trimming left V 3 bases short and J 0 bases short, with 9 bases between. Here the CDR3 reads CASSFGTNSYNEQFF. The CDR3 DNA follows: TGTGCCAGCAGCTTTGGGACAAACTCCTACAATGAGCAGTTCTTC.

The chain recombines TRBV7-2 with TRBJ2-3; D unresolved. Germline loops: CDR1 SGHTA, CDR2 FQGNSA. V lost 1 base and J 1 base, leaving 9 bases between the germline ends. CDR3 length: 15 amino acids. In nucleotides, the CDR3 is TGTGCCAGCAGCTTAGAGTATCTTCGCACAGATACGCAGTATTTT. Protein: CASSLEYLRTDTQYF.

This clone was counted once. The DNA of the CDR3 is TGTGCCAGCGGGACAGGGGACACCGGGGAGCTGTTTTTT. Encoded protein: CASGTGDTGELFF. V gene TRBV25-1 combines with J gene TRBJ2-2, with 10 bases fitting TRBD1. V lost 8 bases to trimming and J lost 3 bases; unmatched junction nucleotides: 0. CDR3 length equals 13 residues. Germline-derived CDR1 and CDR2 are MGHDK and SYGVNS. Filled out from reference TRBV25-1 and TRBJ2-2, the complete variable domain reads EADIYQTPRYLVIGTGKKITLECSQTMGHDKMYWYQQDPGMELHLIHYSYGVNSTEKGDLSSESTVSRIRTEHFPLTLESARPSHTSQYLCASGTGDTGELFFGEGSRLTVL.

This clone was counted only a few times. V and J are TRBV6-5 and TRBJ1-1, with D uncertain. The V and J ends lost 7 bases and 7 bases respectively, with 16 bases between them. The CDR3 extends over 13 amino acids. Germline V gene data show CDR1 as MNHEY and CDR2 as SVGAGI. CDR3 DNA: TGTGCCAGCACCAGCGAAGGACTACTTGAAGCTTTCTTT. Its protein is CASTSEGLLEAFF.

The chain employs TRBV19 and TRBJ1-4, with D unresolved. There are 14 residues in the CDR3. V was shortened by 7 bases and J by 0 bases, with 9 bases between the two germline ends. Looked up from germline, CDR1 is LNHDA and CDR2 is SQIVND (reference sequence). DNA of the CDR3: TGTGCCAGTAATCGGGCCGCAACTAATGAAAAACTGTTTTTT. Amino acid sequence: CASNRAATNEKLFF.

The rearrangement uses TRBV7-3 and TRBJ2-3; D is uncertain. CDR1 is SGHTA and CDR2 is FQGTGA in the germline V gene. The V gene lost 6 bases and the J gene lost 2 bases, with 6 bases spanning the gap. CDR3 length equals 12 residues. This chain's CDR3 is CASRRVTDTQYF. In DNA form, the CDR3 reads TGTGCCAGCAGAAGGGTCACAGATACGCAGTATTTT.

The chain links TRBV5-4 to TRBJ2-5; 12 positions match TRBD2. Trimming at V came to 4 bases and at J to 5 bases, leaving 9 bases not matched to a gene. The CDR3 has 16 residues. Germline V lookup: CDR1 SGHNT, CDR2 YYREEE (reference sequence). The CDR3 region is CASSPLTSGRSETQYF. Here the CDR3 DNA reads TGTGCCAGCAGCCCCTTGACTAGCGGGAGATCTGAGACCCAGTACTTC. Filled out from reference TRBV5-4 and TRBJ2-5, the complete variable domain reads ETGVTQSPTHLIKTRGQQVTLRCSSQSGHNTVSWYQQALGQGPQFIFQYYREEENGRGNFPPRFSGLQFPNYSSELNVNALELDDSALYLCASSPLTSGRSETQYFGPGTRLLVL.

This clone occurred many times. The chain couples TRBV5-1 to TRBJ1-1, with TRBD1 as a possible D gene (5 bases). The germline V and J ends were trimmed by 0 bases and 4 bases, with 13 bases remaining between them. This CDR3 has 15 residues. Germline values: CDR1 SGHRS, CDR2 YFSETQ. CDR3 nucleotide sequence: TGCGCCAGCAGCTTGGCGCTGGGACCAACCACTGAAGCTTTCTTT. Its translation is CASSLALGPTTEAFF.

This clone has a count of ten or more. This chain joins TRBV28 and TRBJ2-1; 7 bases map to TRBD2. This CDR3 spans 13 amino acids. V was clipped by 7 bases and J by 7 bases; unmatched bases: 7. The V gene's germline CDR1 is MDHEN and CDR2 SYDVKM. The CDR3 loop is CASTKWRGNEQFF. CDR3 sequence (DNA): TGTGCCAGCACCAAGTGGCGGGGGAATGAGCAGTTCTTC.

The CDR3 reads CASSLDYITDTQYF. The CDR3 DNA reads as TGTGCCAGCAGCTTAGACTACATCACAGATACGCAGTATTTT. The V gene is TRBV11-2, the J gene TRBJ2-3; D is unresolved. The CDR3 runs 14 residues. Germline V lookup: CDR1 SGHAT, CDR2 FQNNGV. Deletions cut 0 bases from V and 2 bases from J, with 6 bases between.

This chain uses TRBV7-9 with TRBJ2-1; a possible D gene is TRBD1 (7 bases). Deletions cut 2 bases from V and 5 bases from J, with 16 bases between. Germline CDR1 and CDR2: SEHNR and FQNEAQ (reference sequence). CDR3 length equals 16 residues. This CDR3 is CASSLPRRGADNEQFF. In DNA, the CDR3 is TGTGCCAGCAGCTTACCTCGCAGGGGGGCGGACAATGAGCAGTTCTTC.

This clone was observed at least ten times. The rearrangement links TRBV28 to TRBJ1-6; 10 nucleotides match TRBD1. This CDR3 is 17 amino acids long. CDR1 and CDR2 (germline): MDHEN, SYDVKM. V lost 5 bases and J lost 9; bases outside the gene matches: 13. CDR3: CASSPNFPGTGASPLHF. CDR3 sequence (DNA): TGTGCCAGCAGTCCTAATTTTCCCGGGACAGGGGCTTCACCCCTCCACTTT.